These 17 T cell receptor beta chains were all obtained from the same sample, sequenced in a study of Ad26.COV2.S vaccination and SARS-CoV-2 variants (dated by TCRdb to the early 2020s). According to the study, the label for this sample's treatment or condition signals: approximately 18 received Ad26.COV2.S at low or high dose, single or two shots; about 5 received placebo; per-sample allocation not given. Repertoires of vaccine and placebo recipients were sequenced from samples taken on day 63 after the first injection. Libraries were built with the immunoSEQ multiplex PCR assay. TCRdb holds this immuneACCESS table with in-frame rearrangements only. Some clones are missing; in checked studies, unresolved V genes explain under half, and the rest has no known cause. The sample records 300,000 to 400,000 clones, 70% to 90% of which are singletons. The leading ten clones occupy around 3% of the sample.

Sequenced here: peripheral blood, sampled in a trial of Ad26.COV2.S vaccine versus placebo. The receptors come from a person between 18 and 65 years old who received the Ad26.COV2.S COVID-19 vaccine or a placebo.

This clone came up once. The V call is TRBV3-1 (or the pseudogene TRBV3-2), the J call TRBJ1-1; 10 bases agree with TRBD1. The CDR3 is made up of 15 amino acids. J lost 3 bases, V lost 1 base, and 2 bases had no gene match. Germline V gives CDR1 LGHDT, CDR2 YNNKEL (reference sequence). CDR3 nucleotides: TGTGCCAGCAGCCAAGTCGGACAGGGGGACACTGAAGCTTTCTTT. Translating it yields CASSQVGQGDTEAFF.

The rearrangement links TRBV13 to TRBJ2-2; the D is unclear. Germline assignment: CDR1 PRHDT and CDR2 FYEKMQ (reference sequence). The ends were cut back, 3 bases at V and 1 base at J, with 12 bases in the middle. The CDR3 covers 16 residues. The CDR3 spells CASSFVGQRNTGELFF. The DNA for the CDR3 is TGTGCCAGCAGCTTCGTCGGGCAGAGGAACACCGGGGAGCTGTTTTTT.

V is TRBV5-1 and J is TRBJ1-3, with D perhaps TRBD1 (5 bases). V shed 1 base and J shed 1 base, with 9 bases lying between them. Germline CDR1 SGHRS, CDR2 YFSETQ. This CDR3 spans 15 amino acids. CDR3 loop: CASSLSGASGNTIYF. The CDR3 region has the DNA TGCGCCAGCAGCTTGTCCGGGGCGTCTGGAAACACCATATATTTT.

This chain connects TRBV6-5 to TRBJ1-6; TRBD1 is a possible D gene (5 bases). There are 14 residues in the CDR3. Germline CDR1 is MNHEY and CDR2 is SVGAGI. With 4 bases removed from V and 9 bases from J, the gap between germline ends came to 13 bases. CDR3 in amino acids: CASSLNPGGSPLHF. CDR3 DNA: TGTGCCAGCAGTTTAAATCCGGGGGGTTCACCCCTCCACTTT.

This clone was picked up one time. The chain uses TRBV11-2 and TRBJ2-1; the D gene is possibly TRBD2 (6 bases). Trimming took 3 bases from V and 8 from J, leaving 17 bases between them. Per the germline V gene, CDR1 is SGHAT and CDR2 is FQNNGV. This CDR3 contains 15 residues. DNA for the CDR3: TGTGCCAGCAGCTTCGGGTGGAGGGAGGTGTATGAGCAGTTCTTC. This gives the protein CASSFGWREVYEQFF.

This chain links TRBV18 with TRBJ1-2, with a weak D call TRBD1 (5 bases). Trimming cost V 2 bases and J 10 bases, with 14 bases left between them. CDR3 length: 13 amino acids. The germline CDR1 and CDR2 sequences are KGHSH and LQKENI. The chain's CDR3 is CASSPDSRRDYTF. CDR3 DNA sequence: TGTGCCAGCTCACCAGACAGTCGAAGAGACTACACCTTC.

This clone was recorded only once. The chain carries TRBV15 and TRBJ1-5, with D possibly TRBD1 on 6 matching bases. The CDR3 sequence is 15 residues long. Germline V gene data show CDR1 as LNHNV and CDR2 as YYDKDF (reference sequence). V was shortened by 3 bases and J by 7 bases, with 16 bases between the two germline ends. The CDR3 nucleotides read TGTGCCACCAGCAGTCCGAGGTGGGGGGGCCAGCCCCAGCATTTT. Translation gives CATSSPRWGGQPQHF.

The chain links TRBV30 to TRBJ2-5, with D hard to call. Germline loops: CDR1 GTSNPN, CDR2 SVGIG (reference sequence). The CDR3 extends over 12 amino acids. V was clipped by 4 bases and J by 2 bases, with 8 bases between them. CDR3 coding DNA: TGTGCCTGGACGGCCAGTCAAGAGACCCAGTACTTC. Residues: CAWTASQETQYF. The variable domain in full, with the rest retrieved from reference TRBV30 and TRBJ2-5, is SQTIHQWPATLVQPVGSPLSLECTVEGTSNPNLYWYRQAAGRGLQLLFYSVGIGQISSEVPQNLSASRPQDRQFILSSKKLLLSDSGFYLCAWTASQETQYFGPGTRLLVL.

This chain connects TRBV28 to TRBJ1-4, with D perhaps matching TRBD1 (5 bases). The CDR3 length is 13 residues. Germline loops: CDR1 MDHEN, CDR2 SYDVKM. V lost 7 bases and J lost 8, with 14 bases in between. The CDR3 here is CASTDGGGEKLFF. CDR3 coding DNA: TGTGCCAGCACCGACGGGGGTGGGGAAAAACTGTTTTTT.

The V call is TRBV19, the J call TRBJ1-4; D gene unclear. The CDR3 covers 13 residues. Germline CDR1 LNHDA, CDR2 SQIVND (reference sequence). The germline V and J ends were trimmed by 5 bases and 10 bases, with 14 bases remaining between them. The CDR3 here is CASSGIGPRKLFF. The CDR3 DNA sequence: TGTGCCAGTAGTGGCATCGGGCCGAGAAAACTGTTTTTT.

The J gene is TRBJ2-1, the V gene TRBV5-1, with D unresolved. Between the trimmed V and J ends, which lost 0 bases and 3 bases, there was a span of 7 bases. The CDR3 loop spans 14 amino acids. Germline V CDR1 and CDR2: SGHRS, YFSETQ. The CDR3 is CASSLAADYNEQFF. CDR3 DNA sequence: TGCGCCAGCAGCTTGGCGGCTGACTACAATGAGCAGTTCTTC.

J is TRBJ1-3 and V is TRBV4-1, with TRBD1 identical over 7 bases. This CDR3 is 13 amino acids long. Germline V CDR1 and CDR2: MGHRA, YSYEKL. After removal of 4 bases from V and 4 bases from J, the junction contained 1 base not matched to a gene. DNA of the CDR3: TGCGCCAGCAGCCCGGGACAGGGAAACACCATATATTTT. Translation: CASSPGQGNTIYF.

Only one count was recorded for this clone. V and J are TRBV5-1 and TRBJ2-1, with D maybe TRBD1 (5 bases). Germline loops: CDR1 SGHRS, CDR2 YFSETQ. The CDR3 is made up of 17 amino acids. Trimming shortened V by 3 bases and J by 0 bases, and 16 bases separated the two germline ends. In nucleotides, the CDR3 is TGCGCCAGCAGCTCGACGTGGGGCGCTAGCTCCTACAATGAGCAGTTCTTC. It codes for CASSSTWGASSYNEQFF.

The CDR3 nucleotides are TGTGCCAGCAGTTTATTGGCCAAGAGCTCCTACGAGCAGTACTTC. Residues: CASSLLAKSSYEQYF. The chain has TRBV28 and TRBJ2-7; no reliable D call. The CDR3 is 15 amino acids. V was trimmed by 1 base and J by 0 bases, leaving 10 bases between them. Germline lookup yields CDR1 MDHEN and CDR2 SYDVKM.

The rearrangement uses TRBV5-6 and TRBJ2-1, with TRBD1 matching over 9 bases. With V trimmed by 4 bases and J by 4 bases, 9 bases remained unmatched. The CDR3 covers 16 residues. From germline, CDR1 is SGHDT and CDR2 YYEEEE. The CDR3 loop reads CASSRTGDKGYNEQFF. The CDR3, as DNA: TGTGCCAGCAGCCGGACAGGGGACAAAGGATACAATGAGCAGTTCTTC.

The V and J genes are TRBV27 and TRBJ1-1, with D possibly matching TRBD1 (6 bases). The CDR3 length is 16 residues. V was pared by 6 bases and J by 4 bases, with 21 bases between. Germline V lookup: CDR1 MNHEY, CDR2 SMNVEV (reference sequence). The CDR3 DNA is TGTGCCAGCAGCCTCAGCCGGGGGGCGGGGGGCACTGAAGCTTTCTTT. This codes for CASSLSRGAGGTEAFF.

V gene TRBV7-2 combines with J gene TRBJ1-4; 9 bases match TRBD1. This CDR3 has 16 amino acids. Trimming at V came to 0 bases and at J to 7 bases, leaving 6 bases not matched to a gene. Germline values: CDR1 SGHTA, CDR2 FQGNSA. The CDR3 protein is CASSLANRGQGEKLFF. In DNA, the CDR3 is TGTGCCAGCAGCTTAGCAAACAGGGGGCAAGGTGAAAAACTGTTTTTT.